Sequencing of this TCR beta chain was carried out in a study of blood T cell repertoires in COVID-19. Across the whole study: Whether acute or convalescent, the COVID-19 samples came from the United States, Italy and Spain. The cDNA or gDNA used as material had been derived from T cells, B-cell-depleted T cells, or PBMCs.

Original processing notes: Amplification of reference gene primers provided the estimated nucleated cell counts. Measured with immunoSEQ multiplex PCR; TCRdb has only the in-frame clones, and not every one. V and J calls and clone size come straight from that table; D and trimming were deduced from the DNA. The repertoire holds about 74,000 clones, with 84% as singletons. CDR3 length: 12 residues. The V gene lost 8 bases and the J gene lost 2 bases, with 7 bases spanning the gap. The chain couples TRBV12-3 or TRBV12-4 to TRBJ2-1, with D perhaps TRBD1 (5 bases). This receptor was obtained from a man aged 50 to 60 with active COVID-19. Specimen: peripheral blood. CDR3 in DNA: TGTGCCAGCGGGGCCACCTACAATGAGCAGTTCTTC. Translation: CASGATYNEQFF.